Listed below are T cell receptor beta chains from one sample, sequenced in a study of blood T cell repertoires in COVID-19. The protocol was immunoSEQ multiplex PCR, while the TCRdb copy is restricted to in-frame clones and leaves out a portion. The sample contains tens of thousands of clones, 89% of which appear only once. The material sequenced was peripheral blood. These TCRs come from a woman aged 60-75 years with COVID-19, enrolled during active disease. CDR3s include the opening cysteine and the closing phenylalanine or tryptophan. The order of the fields is clone size, J gene, CDR3 length, D gene, V gene, CDR3 protein, CDR3 DNA. D genes are given only for firm matches. The size of a clone is reported for some rows only, either as once, few or many, or as a class for expanded clones.

>.|TRBJ2-7|13|.|TRBV27
CASSPSTLYEQYF
TGTGCCAGCAGTCCCTCTACCCTCTACGAGCAGTACTTC
>.|TRBJ2-3|11|.|TRBV29-1
CSAWEADTQYF
TGCAGCGCCTGGGAGGCAGATACGCAGTATTTT
>.|TRBJ2-7|14|TRBD2|TRBV30
CAWSQLAGAYEQYF
TGTGCCTGGAGTCAACTAGCGGGTGCTTACGAGCAGTACTTC
>.|TRBJ1-5|16|TRBD1|TRBV18
CASSLSAPGGGQPQHF
TGTGCCAGCTCACTATCGGCCCCAGGGGGAGGACAGCCCCAGCATTTT
>.|TRBJ2-3|17|.|TRBV4-1
CASSQGVSRGSADTQYF
TGCGCCAGCAGCCAAGGGGTCTCGCGGGGTAGCGCAGATACGCAGTATTTT
>.|TRBJ1-5|15|TRBD1|TRBV5-1
CASSSGQGGAEPQHF
TGCGCCAGCAGCTCAGGACAGGGGGGAGCTGAGCCCCAGCATTTT
>.|TRBJ1-6|14|.|TRBV6-5
CAGTGGREGSPLHF
TGTGCCGGAACAGGTGGGAGGGAAGGTTCACCCCTCCACTTT
>.|TRBJ1-2|15|.|TRBV28
CASSLFQSFLNGYTF
TGTGCCAGCAGTTTATTTCAGTCTTTTTTAAATGGCTACACCTTC
>.|TRBJ2-1|17|TRBD1|TRBV3-1/TRBV3-2
CASSQGPGNRGYNEQFF
TGTGCCAGCAGCCAAGGACCCGGAAACAGGGGGTACAATGAGCAGTTCTTC
>.|TRBJ2-5|17|TRBD2|TRBV6-2/TRBV6-3
CASSLGLAGEHVETQYF
TGTGCCAGCAGCTTGGGACTAGCGGGAGAGCATGTTGAGACCCAGTACTTC
>.|TRBJ2-7|16|.|TRBV6-5
CASSYVGGMGSYEQYF
TGTGCCAGCAGTTACGTTGGAGGGATGGGCTCCTACGAGCAGTACTTC
>.|TRBJ2-5|15|TRBD1|TRBV5-4
CASSPGQGGQETQYF
TGTGCCAGCAGCCCCGGACAGGGTGGGCAAGAGACCCAGTACTTC
>once|TRBJ2-7|16|TRBD1|TRBV18
CASSPQGGQGRYEQYF
TGTGCCAGCTCACCACAGGGAGGACAGGGTCGCTACGAGCAGTACTTC
>few|TRBJ2-7|14|TRBD1|TRBV6-2/TRBV6-3
CASSHPTGYYEQYF
TGTGCCAGCAGTCATCCGACAGGGTACTACGAGCAGTACTTC
>once|TRBJ1-5|15|TRBD1|TRBV5-1
CASSPGQASNQPQHF
TGCGCCAGCAGCCCCGGACAGGCTAGCAATCAGCCCCAGCATTTT
>.|TRBJ2-2|15|TRBD1|TRBV19
CASSMGRGKAGELFF
TGTGCCAGTAGTATGGGCAGGGGGAAGGCCGGGGAGCTGTTTTTT
>.|TRBJ2-1|11|TRBD2|TRBV4-1
CATFSGHEQFF
TGCGCCACCTTTAGCGGGCACGAGCAGTTCTTC